Following are 27 T cell receptor beta chains from one sample sequenced in a study of blood T cell repertoires in COVID-19. Profiled with immunoSEQ multiplex PCR; TCRdb holds only in-frame clones, not every one. The sample has about 130,000 clones, approximately 90% seen once; the top ten hold over 9%. The sample comprised peripheral blood. Receptors originate from a man over 45 with acute or convalescent COVID-19.

The chain uses TRBV27 and TRBJ1-1; 7 bases fit TRBD1. Germline values: CDR1 MNHEY, CDR2 SMNVEV (reference sequence). The CDR3 spans 17 residues. After removal of 6 bases from V and 5 bases from J, the junction contained 18 bases not matched to a gene. The CDR3 nucleotides read TGTGCCAGCAGCCCGCGCTGGACAGGAGCGGGGGGGACTGAAGCTTTCTTT. Its translation: CASSPRWTGAGGTEAFF.

In its sample, this clone was seen a few times. The gene calls are TRBV2 and TRBJ1-1; D remains ambiguous. CDR1 and CDR2 (germline): SNHLY, FYNNEI. This CDR3 region has 11 residues. The ends were cut back, 8 bases at V and 3 bases at J, with 7 bases in the middle. This chain's CDR3 is CASGQYTEAFF. The CDR3 DNA follows: TGTGCCAGCGGGCAGTACACTGAAGCTTTCTTT.

The chain links TRBV11-3 to TRBJ2-7, with 12 bases matching TRBD1. The CDR3 loop spans 15 amino acids. Germline lookup yields CDR1 SGHNT and CDR2 YENEEA. The V segment lost 5 bases and the J segment 1 base; nucleotides outside the gene matches: 3. The CDR3 loop is CASSKGQGASYEQYF. The CDR3 nucleotides are TGTGCCAGCAGCAAGGGACAGGGGGCTTCCTACGAGCAGTACTTC.

V gene TRBV20-1 combines with J gene TRBJ2-4; 7 nucleotides align to TRBD2. J was trimmed by 0 bases and V by 3 bases; bases with no gene match: 11. The CDR3 consists of 17 residues. CDR1 is DFQATT and CDR2 is SNEGSKA in the germline V gene (reference sequence). CDR3 sequence: CSASIGLAALAKNIQYF. CDR3 bases: TGCAGTGCTAGTATCGGCCTAGCGGCTCTAGCCAAAAACATTCAGTACTTC.

This chain uses TRBV19 with TRBJ1-1; TRBD1 matches 8 bases. Germline V gives CDR1 LNHDA, CDR2 SQIVND (reference sequence). J was trimmed by 7 bases and V by 5 bases; bases with no gene match: 9. CDR3 length: 14 amino acids. CDR3 nucleotides: TGTGCCAGTAGTGTGGACAGGGTATTTAGTGAAGCTTTCTTT. Its translation is CASSVDRVFSEAFF.

The chain has TRBV16 and TRBJ1-1, with D perhaps matching TRBD1 (5 bases). Germline values: CDR1 KGHSY, CDR2 FQNENV. The CDR3 extends over 11 amino acids. Trimming shortened V by 4 bases and J by 7 bases, and 7 bases separated the two germline ends. CDR3 sequence (DNA): TGTGCCAGCAGCCCGGGGGATGAAGCTTTCTTT. This translates into CASSPGDEAFF.

V usage is TRBV6-5 and J usage is TRBJ1-1; possibly TRBD1 for D (6 bases). Trimming shortened V by 9 bases and J by 1 base, and 15 bases separated the two germline ends. In germline, CDR1 is MNHEY, CDR2 SVGAGI. The CDR3 sequence is 14 residues long. The CDR3, as DNA: TGTGCCAGTACGGACGGGGGGCGGAACACTGAAGCTTTCTTT. This encodes CASTDGGRNTEAFF.

The chain recombines TRBV6-5 with TRBJ1-5, with TRBD1 identical over 8 bases. V trimming: 6 bases; J trimming: 6 bases; junction bases outside the gene matches: 7. The CDR3 extends over 14 amino acids. Per germline, CDR1 MNHEY and CDR2 SVGAGI. CDR3 coding DNA: TGTGCCAGCAGCAGAGGACAGGGCGGTCAGCCCCAGCATTTT. Its translation: CASSRGQGGQPQHF.

The chain couples TRBV21-1 to TRBJ1-4; the D call of TRBD1 is as the table states it, not checked on the DNA. TRBV21-1 is an annotated pseudogene. The CDR3 length is 17 residues. CDR3 nucleotides: TGTGCCAGGCCATCAGTACAGGGGGCGCGGAATAATGAAAAACTGTTTTTT. Translation: CARPSVQGARNNEKLFF.

The J gene is TRBJ2-7, the V gene TRBV28; 12 nucleotides agree with TRBD2. In germline, CDR1 is MDHEN, CDR2 SYDVKM. The CDR3 has 18 residues. The V and J ends lost 3 bases and 6 bases, in that order; junction bases with no gene match: 15. The CDR3 nucleotides read TGTGCCAGCAGTTTTTTCGTGCTAGCGGGAGGGCCCGGAGGCGAGCAGTACTTC. This sequence encodes CASSFFVLAGGPGGEQYF.

This clone was observed a single time. This chain uses TRBV7-2 with TRBJ2-2; 12 positions match TRBD1. This CDR3 is built from 19 residues. The V gene's germline CDR1 is SGHTA and CDR2 FQGNSA. The J segment lost 6 bases and the V segment lost 5 bases, leaving 16 bases of the junction unmatched. CDR3 sequence reads: CASSIPGQGASVIAGELFF. Here the CDR3 DNA reads TGTGCCAGCAGCATTCCGGGACAGGGGGCATCAGTGATTGCCGGGGAGCTGTTTTTT.

The chain combines TRBV11-2 with TRBJ1-6; 9 nucleotides match TRBD1. The V segment lost 0 bases and the J segment 13 bases; nucleotides outside the gene matches: 13. Germline CDR1 is SGHAT and CDR2 is FQNNGV. The CDR3 sequence is 17 residues long. DNA for the CDR3: TGTGCCAGCAGCTTAGAGTTCGGTCGACAGGGGGTACGGCCCCTCCACTTT. Translating it yields CASSLEFGRQGVRPLHF.

The gene calls are TRBV12-3 or TRBV12-4 and TRBJ1-1; unclear D gene. The germline V and J ends were trimmed by 7 bases and 7 bases, with 16 bases remaining between them. The CDR3 loop spans 13 amino acids. The CDR3 protein is CASTLGTGNEAFF. The DNA of the CDR3 is TGTGCCAGCACCCTCGGAACGGGTAATGAAGCTTTCTTT.

The rearrangement joins TRBV5-1 to TRBJ2-3; D call uncertain. CDR1 and CDR2 from the germline V gene are SGHRS and YFSETQ. V was cut by 1 base and J by 4 bases, with 10 bases left in between. The CDR3 is 14 amino acids. CDR3 loop: CASSLLFAADTQYF. The CDR3 DNA follows: TGCGCCAGCAGCTTGCTTTTTGCGGCAGATACGCAGTATTTT.

This clone was observed once. The chain uses TRBV5-1 and TRBJ1-6; 7 bases are a match to TRBD1. The CDR3 is 14 residues long. CDR1 SGHRS and CDR2 YFSETQ come from the germline V gene. The V segment lost 3 bases and the J segment 11 bases; nucleotides outside the gene matches: 8. DNA for the CDR3: TGCGCCAGCAGCTCAGGATCCCAGGGGGCACCCCTCCACTTT. It specifies CASSSGSQGAPLHF.

Points on this clone: Other DNA sequences in the sample encode the same CDR3. This chain links TRBV7-9 with TRBJ1-3, with D possibly being TRBD1 (6 bases). V was clipped by 2 bases and J by 2 bases, with 7 bases between them. This CDR3 has 14 residues. The germline V gene encodes CDR1 SEHNR and CDR2 FQNEAQ (reference sequence). The CDR3 spells CASSLTGTGNTIYF. CDR3 in DNA: TGTGCCAGCAGCTTAACAGGGACTGGAAACACCATATATTTT.

This chain joins TRBV19 and TRBJ1-5; D unresolved. Germline-derived CDR1 and CDR2 are LNHDA and SQIVND (reference sequence). V dropped 3 bases and J dropped 4 bases, with 7 bases sitting between them. This CDR3 spans 13 amino acids. CDR3 region: CASSMNRNQPQHF. CDR3 DNA: TGTGCCAGTAGTATGAACCGGAATCAGCCCCAGCATTTT. Using reference TRBV19 and TRBJ1-5 for the parts outside the CDR3, the full variable domain is DGGITQSPKYLFRKEGQNVTLSCEQNLNHDAMYWYRQDPGQGLRLIYYSQIVNDFQKGDIAEGYSVSREKKESFPLTVTSAQKNPTAFYLCASSMNRNQPQHFGDGTRLSIL.

This clone was seen a handful of times. The gene calls are TRBV7-3 and TRBJ1-3, with TRBD1 matching over 7 bases. Germline CDR1 and CDR2: SGHTA and FQGTGA. CDR3 length: 18 amino acids. V trimming: 5 bases; J trimming: 2 bases; junction bases outside the gene matches: 15. The CDR3 DNA reads as TGTGCCAGCAGCCCCCAGGCAGGGACAGAACTAACTGGAAACACCATATATTTT. Translating gives CASSPQAGTELTGNTIYF. The entire variable domain, with the rest obtained from reference TRBV7-3 and TRBJ1-3, is as follows: GAGVSQTPSNKVTEKGKYVELRCDPISGHTALYWYRQSLGQGPEFLIYFQGTGAADDSGLPNDRFFAVRPEGSVSTLKIQRTERGDSAVYLCASSPQAGTELTGNTIYFGEGSWLTVV.

This clone was seen more than once but under ten times. The chain links TRBV6-1 to TRBJ2-3; a possible D gene is TRBD2 (6 bases). CDR1 is MNHNS, CDR2 SASEGT, per germline. Trimming took off 0 bases at V and 1 base at J, with 8 bases between the two ends. The CDR3 runs 15 residues. CDR3 DNA sequence: TGTGCCAGCAGTGAAGCAGGGGAGGGCACAGATACGCAGTATTTT. Translated: CASSEAGEGTDTQYF.

The gene calls are TRBV28 and TRBJ2-1; TRBD2 might be the D (6 bases). The CDR3 is made up of 15 amino acids. Per germline, CDR1 MDHEN and CDR2 SYDVKM. Trimming removed 4 bases at V and 6 bases at J, with 16 bases between. Here the CDR3 DNA reads TGTGCCAGCAGTTCCCACTCGGCCGGGGGCAATGAGCAGTTCTTC. Protein product: CASSSHSAGGNEQFF.

The chain links TRBV10-2 to TRBJ1-2; 8 bases agree with TRBD1. The germline CDR1 and CDR2 sequences are WSHSY and SAAADI. Germline trimming cut 6 bases from V and 2 bases from J; bases unmatched to any gene: 8. The CDR3 consists of 15 residues. The CDR3 bases are TGCGCCAGCAGGCGGACAGGGACGGCGAACTATGGCTACACCTTC. This codes for CASRRTGTANYGYTF.

The CDR3 here is CASSPYGQGNTGELFF. In DNA, the CDR3 is TGTGCCAGCTCACCTTACGGACAGGGAAACACCGGGGAGCTGTTTTTT. The chain couples TRBV18 to TRBJ2-2; 8 bases line up with TRBD1. The junction had 5 bases not matched to a gene; V was cut back by 3 bases and J by 2 bases. The CDR3 covers 16 residues. Per germline, CDR1 KGHSH and CDR2 LQKENI.

This chain joins TRBV5-1 and TRBJ1-6, with a weak D call TRBD1 (6 bases). Trimming pared 0 bases from V and 5 bases from J, leaving 9 bases between. CDR1 is SGHRS and CDR2 is YFSETQ in the germline V gene. CDR3 length equals 15 residues. This chain's CDR3 is CASSLEDRNNSPLHF. As DNA, the CDR3 is TGCGCCAGCAGCTTGGAGGACAGAAATAATTCACCCCTCCACTTT.

In regard to this clone: The junction does not match germline at one end; this may be a read error. V usage is TRBV6-5 and J usage is TRBJ2-1, with 13 nucleotides matching TRBD2. The CDR3 sequence is 14 residues long. In germline, CDR1 is MNHEY, CDR2 SVGAGI. The CDR3 sequence: CATSRLAGGSEQFF. The DNA of the CDR3 is TGTGCCACCAGTAGACTAGCGGGAGGTAGCGAGCAGTTCTTC.

This clone was seen a single time. The V and J genes are TRBV7-2 and TRBJ1-2, with D possibly being TRBD1 (5 bases). Trimming shortened V by 5 bases and J by 3 bases, and 10 bases separated the two germline ends. CDR1 is SGHTA, CDR2 FQGNSA, per germline. There are 13 residues in the CDR3. Written as DNA, the CDR3 is TGTGCCAGCAGCCGAACGGGGGACTATGGCTACACCTTC. Its translation is CASSRTGDYGYTF.

The chain combines TRBV29-1 with TRBJ2-3, with D unclear. V shed 4 bases and J shed 0 bases, with 11 bases lying between them. This CDR3 is built from 14 residues. Germline V lookup: CDR1 SQVTM, CDR2 ANQGSEA. This CDR3 is CSVVPSTSTDTQYF. CDR3 DNA: TGCAGCGTTGTACCGTCGACAAGCACAGATACGCAGTATTTT.

The chain employs TRBV20-1 and TRBJ1-2; D perhaps matches TRBD1 (6 bases). In germline, CDR1 is DFQATT, CDR2 SNEGSKA (reference sequence). The CDR3 has 12 amino acids. The V and J ends lost 3 bases and 5 bases respectively, with 10 bases between them. CDR3: CSASMGAYGYTF. CDR3 DNA: TGCAGTGCTAGTATGGGGGCGTATGGCTACACCTTC.